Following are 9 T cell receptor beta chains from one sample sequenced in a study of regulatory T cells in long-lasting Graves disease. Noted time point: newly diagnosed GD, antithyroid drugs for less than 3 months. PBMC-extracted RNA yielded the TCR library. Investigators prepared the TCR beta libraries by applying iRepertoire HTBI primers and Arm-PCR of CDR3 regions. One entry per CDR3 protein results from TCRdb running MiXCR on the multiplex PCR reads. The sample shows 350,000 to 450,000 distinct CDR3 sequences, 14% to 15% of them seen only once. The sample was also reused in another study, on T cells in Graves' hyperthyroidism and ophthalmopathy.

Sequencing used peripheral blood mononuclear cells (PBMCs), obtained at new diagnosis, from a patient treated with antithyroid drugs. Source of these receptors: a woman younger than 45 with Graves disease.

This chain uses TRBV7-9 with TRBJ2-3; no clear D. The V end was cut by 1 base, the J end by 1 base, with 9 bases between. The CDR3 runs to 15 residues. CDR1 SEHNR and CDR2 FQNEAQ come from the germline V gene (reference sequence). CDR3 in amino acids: CASSLGSDGTDTQYF. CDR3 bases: TGTGCCAGCAGCTTAGGGTCAGATGGCACAGATACGCAGTATTTT.

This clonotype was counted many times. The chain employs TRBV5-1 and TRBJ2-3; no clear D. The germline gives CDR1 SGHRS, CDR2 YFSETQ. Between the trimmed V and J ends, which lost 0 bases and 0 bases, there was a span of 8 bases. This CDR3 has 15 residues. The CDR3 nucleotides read TGCGCCAGCAGCTTGGACTGGCTCAGCACAGATACGCAGTATTTT. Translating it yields CASSLDWLSTDTQYF.

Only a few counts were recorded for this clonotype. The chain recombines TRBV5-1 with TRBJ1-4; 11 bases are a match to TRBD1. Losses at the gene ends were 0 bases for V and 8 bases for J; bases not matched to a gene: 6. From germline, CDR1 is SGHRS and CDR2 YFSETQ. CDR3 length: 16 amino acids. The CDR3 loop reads CASSLGTGGAREKLFF. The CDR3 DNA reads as TGCGCCAGCAGCTTGGGGACAGGGGGCGCGAGGGAAAAACTGTTTTTT.

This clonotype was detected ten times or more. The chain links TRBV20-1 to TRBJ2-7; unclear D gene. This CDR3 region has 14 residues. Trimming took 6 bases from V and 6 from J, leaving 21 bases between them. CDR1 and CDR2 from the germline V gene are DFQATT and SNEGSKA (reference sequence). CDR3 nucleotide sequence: TGCAGTGCCCCCCCTTTAGGCAGCTCGGGCGAGCAGTACTTC. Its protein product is CSAPPLGSSGEQYF.

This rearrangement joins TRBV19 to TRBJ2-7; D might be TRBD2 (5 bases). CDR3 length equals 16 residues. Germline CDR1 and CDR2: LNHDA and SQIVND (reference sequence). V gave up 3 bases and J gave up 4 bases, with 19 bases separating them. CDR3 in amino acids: CASSILDLTGNYEQYF. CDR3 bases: TGTGCCAGTAGTATTTTGGACTTGACGGGCAATTACGAGCAGTACTTC.

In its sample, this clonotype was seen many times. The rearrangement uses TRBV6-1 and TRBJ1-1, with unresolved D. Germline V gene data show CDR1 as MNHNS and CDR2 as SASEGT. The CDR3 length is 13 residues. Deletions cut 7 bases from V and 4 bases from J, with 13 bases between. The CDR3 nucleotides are TGTGCCAGCAAAAAGTCCCTCGGCACTGAAGCTTTCTTT. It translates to CASKKSLGTEAFF.

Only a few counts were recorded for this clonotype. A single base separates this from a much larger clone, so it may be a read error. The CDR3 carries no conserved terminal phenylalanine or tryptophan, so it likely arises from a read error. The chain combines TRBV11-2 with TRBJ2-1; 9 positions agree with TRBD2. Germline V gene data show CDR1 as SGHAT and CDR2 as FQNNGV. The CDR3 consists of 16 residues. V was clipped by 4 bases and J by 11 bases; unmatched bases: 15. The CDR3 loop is CASSSVAGEILLKQFL. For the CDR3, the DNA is TGTGCCAGCAGCTCCGTAGCGGGAGAAATCCTTTTGAAGCAGTTCCTC.

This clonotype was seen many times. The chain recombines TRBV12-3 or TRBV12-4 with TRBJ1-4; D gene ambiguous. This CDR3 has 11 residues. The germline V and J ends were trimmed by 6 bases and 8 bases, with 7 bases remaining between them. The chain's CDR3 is CASSRKEKLFF. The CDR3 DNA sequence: TGTGCCAGCAGCCGGAAAGAAAAACTGTTTTTT.

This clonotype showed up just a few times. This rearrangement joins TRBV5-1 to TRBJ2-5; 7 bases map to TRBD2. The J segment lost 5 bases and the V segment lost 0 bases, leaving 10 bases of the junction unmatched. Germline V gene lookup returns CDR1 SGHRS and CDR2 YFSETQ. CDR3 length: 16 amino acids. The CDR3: CASSLDPAGEGETQYF. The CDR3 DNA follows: TGCGCCAGCAGCTTGGATCCCGCGGGAGAGGGGGAGACCCAGTACTTC.